These 10 T cell receptor beta chains were sequenced from one sample in a study of radiotherapy plus CTLA-4 blockade in lung cancer. Libraries were prepared by immunoSEQ multiplex PCR; TCRdb keeps only in-frame clonotypes and omits some of them. The sample yields around 53,000 clones, approximately 86% seen once. This specimen consisted of peripheral blood, obtained from a patient treated with radiotherapy plus ipilimumab. The receptors derive from a human donor with non-small cell lung cancer that progressed on radiotherapy plus ipilimumab. Some clones in this sample may be carry-over from other donors' samples.

V gene TRBV6-5 combines with J gene TRBJ2-2, with 7 bases matching TRBD2. The CDR3 covers 15 residues. After removal of 3 bases from V and 4 bases from J, the junction contained 5 bases not matched to a gene. Germline assignment: CDR1 MNHEY and CDR2 SVGAGI. CDR3 in amino acids: CASSYYGGTTGELFF. The CDR3 DNA is TGTGCCAGCAGTTATTACGGGGGGACCACCGGGGAGCTGTTTTTT.

The rearrangement joins TRBV7-3 to TRBJ2-1; 9 nucleotides align to TRBD2. V lost 4 bases and J lost 6; bases outside the gene matches: 10. Germline values: CDR1 SGHTA, CDR2 FQGTGA. The CDR3 spans 16 residues. CDR3 sequence reads: CASSSPESSGANEQFF. CDR3 nucleotides: TGTGCCAGCAGCTCCCCCGAGTCTAGCGGGGCCAATGAGCAGTTCTTC.

As concerns this clone: Other nucleotide sequences from this sample produce the same CDR3. V usage is TRBV5-1 and J usage is TRBJ1-1, with 8 bases fitting TRBD1. Germline V gives CDR1 SGHRS, CDR2 YFSETQ. This CDR3 is built from 15 residues. J was trimmed by 0 bases and V by 0 bases; bases with no gene match: 1. CDR3 loop: CASSLGQGLNTEAFF. CDR3 DNA sequence: TGCGCCAGCAGCTTGGGACAGGGGCTGAACACTGAAGCTTTCTTT.

The V call is TRBV27, the J call TRBJ2-7; D is ambiguous. CDR3 size: 12 residues. The germline CDR1 and CDR2 sequences are MNHEY and SMNVEV (reference sequence). V was trimmed by 9 bases and J by 4 bases, leaving 13 bases between them. CDR3: CASLFGWYEQYF. The CDR3 DNA is TGTGCCAGTCTCTTCGGGTGGTACGAGCAGTACTTC.

The rearrangement uses TRBV18 and TRBJ1-3; D not certain. Germline CDR1 reads KGHSH; CDR2 reads LQKENI. V lost 5 bases, J lost 0 bases, and 5 bases lay in between. This CDR3 spans 13 amino acids. The CDR3 reads CASSGDSGNTIYF. The CDR3 DNA is TGTGCCAGCTCAGGAGACTCTGGAAACACCATATATTTT.

The gene calls are TRBV5-1 and TRBJ1-6, with D tentatively TRBD1 (5 bases). The CDR3 length is 15 residues. Germline CDR1 and CDR2: SGHRS and YFSETQ. V was clipped by 0 bases and J by 7 bases, with 11 bases between them. For the CDR3, the DNA is TGCGCCAGCAGCTTGGCCCAGGGCTCGAATTCACCCCTCCACTTT. Translating it yields CASSLAQGSNSPLHF.

CDR3: CASRGWSSYNEQFF. Written as DNA, the CDR3 is TGTGCCAGCAGAGGCTGGAGCTCCTACAATGAGCAGTTCTTC. The V call is TRBV7-9, the J call TRBJ2-1; no reliable D call. V was clipped by 6 bases and J by 0 bases, with 9 bases between them. CDR3 length equals 14 residues. CDR1 and CDR2 (germline): SEHNR, FQNEAQ (reference sequence).

The chain combines TRBV5-1 with TRBJ1-2; D possibly corresponds to TRBD1 (5 bases). Trimming stripped 0 bases from V and 4 bases from J, with 7 bases between. Germline V gene lookup returns CDR1 SGHRS and CDR2 YFSETQ. The CDR3 length is 13 residues. The CDR3 coding sequence is TGCGCCAGCAGCTTGGATGGGGCCTATGGCTACACCTTC. Encoded protein: CASSLDGAYGYTF.

This chain connects TRBV27 to TRBJ1-2, with a possible D match to TRBD1 (5 bases). The CDR3 runs to 13 residues. Looked up from germline, CDR1 is MNHEY and CDR2 is SMNVEV (reference sequence). Trimming removed 6 bases at V and 6 bases at J, with 14 bases between. The CDR3 here is CASRYKGMDGYTF. The DNA of the CDR3 is TGTGCCAGCAGATACAAGGGGATGGATGGCTACACCTTC.

The chain recombines TRBV5-1 with TRBJ2-2, with D perhaps TRBD1 (6 bases). Deletions cut 9 bases from V and 4 bases from J, with 13 bases between. The CDR3 length is 13 residues. Germline V gene data show CDR1 as SGHRS and CDR2 as YFSETQ. Here the CDR3 reads CATRPQGTGELFF. The DNA of the CDR3 is TGCGCCACCCGGCCACAGGGCACCGGGGAGCTGTTTTTT.